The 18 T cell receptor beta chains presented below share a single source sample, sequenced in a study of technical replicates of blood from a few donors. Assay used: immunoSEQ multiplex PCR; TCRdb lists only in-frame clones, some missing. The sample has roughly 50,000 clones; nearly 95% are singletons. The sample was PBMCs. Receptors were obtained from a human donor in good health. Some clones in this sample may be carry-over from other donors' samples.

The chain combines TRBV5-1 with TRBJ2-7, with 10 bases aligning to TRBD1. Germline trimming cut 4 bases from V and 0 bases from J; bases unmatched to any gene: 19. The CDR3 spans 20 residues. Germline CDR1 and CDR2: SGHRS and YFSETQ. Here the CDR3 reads CASSASIPGQGNNSSYEQYF. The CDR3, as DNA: TGCGCCAGCAGCGCCTCTATACCGGGACAGGGGAACAATAGCTCCTACGAGCAGTACTTC.

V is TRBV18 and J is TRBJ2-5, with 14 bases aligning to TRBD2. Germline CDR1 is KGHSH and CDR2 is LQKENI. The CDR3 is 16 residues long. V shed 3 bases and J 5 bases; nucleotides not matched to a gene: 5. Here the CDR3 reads CASSPGTSGGRETQYF. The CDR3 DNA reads TGTGCCAGCTCACCGGGGACTAGCGGGGGCCGGGAGACCCAGTACTTC. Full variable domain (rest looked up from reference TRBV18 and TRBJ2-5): NAGVMQNPRHLVRRRGQEARLRCSPMKGHSHVYWYRQLPEEGLKFMVYLQKENIIDESGMPKERFSAEFPKEGPSILRIQQVVRGDSAAYFCASSPGTSGGRETQYFGPGTRLLVL.

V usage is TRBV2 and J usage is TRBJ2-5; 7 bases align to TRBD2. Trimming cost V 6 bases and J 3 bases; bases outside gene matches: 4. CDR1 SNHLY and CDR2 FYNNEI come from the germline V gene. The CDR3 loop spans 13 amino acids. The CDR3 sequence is CASRVAGEETQYF. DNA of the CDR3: TGTGCCAGCAGGGTGGCGGGAGAAGAGACCCAGTACTTC.

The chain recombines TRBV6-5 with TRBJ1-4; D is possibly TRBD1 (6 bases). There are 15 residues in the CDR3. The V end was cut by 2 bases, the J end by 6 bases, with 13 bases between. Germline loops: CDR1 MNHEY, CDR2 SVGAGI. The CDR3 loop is CASSYPNRQDEKLFF. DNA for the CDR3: TGTGCCAGCAGTTACCCCAACCGACAGGATGAAAAACTGTTTTTT.

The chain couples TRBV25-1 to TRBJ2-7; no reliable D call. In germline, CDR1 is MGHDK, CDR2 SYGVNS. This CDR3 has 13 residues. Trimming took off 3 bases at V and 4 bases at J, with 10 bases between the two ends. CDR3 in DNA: TGTGCCAGCAGTGACCAGTACCTGTACGAGCAGTACTTC. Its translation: CASSDQYLYEQYF.

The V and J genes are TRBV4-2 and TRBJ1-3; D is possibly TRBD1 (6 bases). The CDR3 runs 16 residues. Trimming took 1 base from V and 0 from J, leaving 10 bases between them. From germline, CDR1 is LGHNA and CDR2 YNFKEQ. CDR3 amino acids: CASSQGQAHSGNTIYF. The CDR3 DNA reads TGTGCCAGCAGCCAAGGACAGGCCCACTCTGGAAACACCATATATTTT.

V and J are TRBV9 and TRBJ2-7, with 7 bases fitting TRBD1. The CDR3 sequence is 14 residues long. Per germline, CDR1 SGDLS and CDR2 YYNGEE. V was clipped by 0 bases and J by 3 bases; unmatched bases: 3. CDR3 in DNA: TGTGCCAGCAGCGTAGGACAGGGCGACTACGAGCAGTACTTC. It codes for CASSVGQGDYEQYF.

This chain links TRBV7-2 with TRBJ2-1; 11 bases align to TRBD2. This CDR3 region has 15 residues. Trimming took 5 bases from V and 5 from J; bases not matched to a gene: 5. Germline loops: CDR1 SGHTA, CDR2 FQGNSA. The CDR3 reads CASSQLAGAHNEQFF. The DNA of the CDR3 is TGTGCCAGCAGCCAACTAGCGGGGGCCCACAATGAGCAGTTCTTC.

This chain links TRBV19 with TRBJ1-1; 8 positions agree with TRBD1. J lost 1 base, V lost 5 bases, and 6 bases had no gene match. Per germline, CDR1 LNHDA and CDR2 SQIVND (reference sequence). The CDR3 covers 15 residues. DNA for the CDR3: TGTGCCAGTAGTTTAGCCGGGACAGGGAACACTGAAGCTTTCTTT. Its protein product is CASSLAGTGNTEAFF.

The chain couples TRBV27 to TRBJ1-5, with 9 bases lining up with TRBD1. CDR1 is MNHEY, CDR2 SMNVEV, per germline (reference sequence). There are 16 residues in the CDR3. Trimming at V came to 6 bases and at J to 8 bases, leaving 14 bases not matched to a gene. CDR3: CASSPTRDRALEPQHF. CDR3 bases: TGTGCCAGCAGCCCGACCCGGGACAGGGCCTTGGAGCCCCAGCATTTT.

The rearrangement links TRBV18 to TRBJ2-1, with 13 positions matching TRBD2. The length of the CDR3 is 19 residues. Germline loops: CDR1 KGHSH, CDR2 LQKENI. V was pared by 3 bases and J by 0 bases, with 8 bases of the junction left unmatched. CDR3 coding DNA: TGTGCCAGCTCACCCTCGACTAGCGGGGGGTCGAGCTCCTACAATGAGCAGTTCTTC. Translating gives CASSPSTSGGSSSYNEQFF.

CDR3 protein: CASSGTENYGYTF. The DNA of the CDR3 is TGTGCCTCCTCCGGGACAGAAAACTATGGCTACACCTTC. The rearrangement links TRBV30 to TRBJ1-2; 7 bases map to TRBD1. CDR1 is GTSNPN and CDR2 is SVGIG in the germline V gene (reference sequence). The CDR3 has 13 residues. After removal of 7 bases from V and 2 bases from J, the junction contained 7 bases not matched to a gene.

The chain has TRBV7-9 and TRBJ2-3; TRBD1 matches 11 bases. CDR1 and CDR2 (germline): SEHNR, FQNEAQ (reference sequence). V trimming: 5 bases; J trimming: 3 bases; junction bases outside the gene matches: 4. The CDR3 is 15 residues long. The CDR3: CASSPGTGGTDTQYF. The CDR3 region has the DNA TGTGCCAGCAGCCCCGGGACAGGGGGGACAGATACGCAGTATTTT.

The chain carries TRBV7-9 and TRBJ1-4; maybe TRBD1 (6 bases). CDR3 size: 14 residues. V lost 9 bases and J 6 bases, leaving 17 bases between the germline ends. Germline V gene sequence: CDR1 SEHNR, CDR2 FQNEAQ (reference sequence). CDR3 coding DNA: TGTGCCAGTTCCGAACAGGGATGGGATGAAAAACTGTTTTTT. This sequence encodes CASSEQGWDEKLFF.

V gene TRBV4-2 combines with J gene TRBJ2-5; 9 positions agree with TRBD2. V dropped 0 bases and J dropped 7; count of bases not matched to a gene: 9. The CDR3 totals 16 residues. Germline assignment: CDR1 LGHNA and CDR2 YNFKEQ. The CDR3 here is CASSQESSGRRGTQYF. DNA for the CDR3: TGTGCCAGCAGCCAAGAGTCCAGCGGGAGGAGGGGGACCCAGTACTTC.

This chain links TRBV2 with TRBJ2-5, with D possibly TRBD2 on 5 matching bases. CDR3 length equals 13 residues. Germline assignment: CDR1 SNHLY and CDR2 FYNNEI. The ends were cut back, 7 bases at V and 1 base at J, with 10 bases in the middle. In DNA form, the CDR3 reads TGTGCCAGCATGAGGAGGAGCCAAGAGACCCAGTACTTC. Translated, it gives CASMRRSQETQYF.

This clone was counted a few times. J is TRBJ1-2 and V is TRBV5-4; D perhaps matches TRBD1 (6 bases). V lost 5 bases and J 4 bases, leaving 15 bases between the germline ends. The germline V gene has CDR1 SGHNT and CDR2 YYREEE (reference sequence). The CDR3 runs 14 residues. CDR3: CASRGTLTGYGYTF. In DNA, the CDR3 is TGTGCCAGCAGGGGGACACTCACGGGCTATGGCTACACCTTC.

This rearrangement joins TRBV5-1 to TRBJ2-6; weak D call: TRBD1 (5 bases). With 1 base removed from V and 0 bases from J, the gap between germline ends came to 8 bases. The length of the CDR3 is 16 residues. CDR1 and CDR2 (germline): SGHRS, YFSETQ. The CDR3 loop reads CASSLYRGSGANVLTF. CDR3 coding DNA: TGCGCCAGCAGCTTGTATAGGGGCTCTGGGGCCAACGTCCTGACTTTC. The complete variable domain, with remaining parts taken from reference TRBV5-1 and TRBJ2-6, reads KAGVTQTPRYLIKTRGQQVTLSCSPISGHRSVSWYQQTPGQGLQFLFEYFSETQRNKGNFPGRFSGRQFSNSRSEMNVSTLELGDSALYLCASSLYRGSGANVLTFGAGSRLTVL.